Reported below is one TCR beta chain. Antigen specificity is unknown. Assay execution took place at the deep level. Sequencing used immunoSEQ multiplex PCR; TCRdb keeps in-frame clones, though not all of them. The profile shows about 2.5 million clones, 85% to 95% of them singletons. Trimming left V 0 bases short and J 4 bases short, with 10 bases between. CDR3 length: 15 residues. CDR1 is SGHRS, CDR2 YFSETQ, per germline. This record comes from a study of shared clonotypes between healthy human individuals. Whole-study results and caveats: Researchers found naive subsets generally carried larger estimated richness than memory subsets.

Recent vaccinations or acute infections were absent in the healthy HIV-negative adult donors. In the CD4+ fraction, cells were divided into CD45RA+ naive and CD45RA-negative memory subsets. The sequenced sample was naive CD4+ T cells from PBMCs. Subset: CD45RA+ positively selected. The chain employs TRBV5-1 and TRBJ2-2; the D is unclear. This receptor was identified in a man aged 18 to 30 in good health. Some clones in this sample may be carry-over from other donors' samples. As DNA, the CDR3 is TGCGCCAGCAGCTTGGGACCCTCCCGCACCGGGGAGCTGTTTTTT. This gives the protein CASSLGPSRTGELFF.